In this sample, the clone carrying this TCR beta chain turned up many times. Antigen: not known. Healthy Caucasian individuals from Russia aged about 6 to 100 were enrolled as donors. The study isolated at least 7 million PBMCs from each sample. This record belongs to a study of blood T cells in healthy people across ages. The CDR3 covers 15 residues. The germline V and J ends were trimmed by 5 bases and 7 bases, with 17 bases remaining between them. Germline CDR1 MNHEY, CDR2 SVGAGI. PCR was performed a second time for about 7 to 11 cycles using a sample-barcoded 5' primer and a J-beta primer mix. TCRdb redid the calling of the 5' RACE reads with MiXCR, one entry per CDR3 protein. The sample consists of 1.5 million to 2 million distinct CDR3 sequences, 28% of them appearing once. Study results and caveats: Estimates based on one million T cells were treated as lower bounds. The study found TCR beta diversity correlated strongly with naive T cell percentage.

The clonotype comes from a woman aged 30 to 39 in good health. The sample was blood. The rearrangement joins TRBV6-5 to TRBJ1-4, with D perhaps TRBD1 (6 bases). The CDR3 DNA sequence: TGTGCCAGCAGTCCCCGGAGCAGGGGAACTGAAAAACTGTTTTTT. Translation gives CASSPRSRGTEKLFF.